This entry describes one T cell receptor (beta chain). The sample is drawn from a study of post-analysis software for immune sequencing data. Unique molecular identifiers were carried by the TCR beta cDNA libraries. TCRdb reanalysed the PCR reads using MiXCR and keeps one entry per CDR3 protein. The sample lists around 160,000 distinct CDR3 sequences, about 37% occurring once. The TCR sequence derives from a girl aged 10 to 17 with multiple sclerosis. The sample consisted of blood, taken after autologous hematopoietic stem cell transplantation.

The CDR3 nucleotides are TGCGCCAGCAGGGGCAGGGGCGGGAATCAGCCCCAGCATTTT. This gives the protein CASRGRGGNQPQHF. The genes are TRBV10-2 and TRBJ1-5, with D possibly being TRBD1 (6 bases). V lost 6 bases and J lost 4, with 13 bases in between. The CDR3 totals 14 residues. CDR1 is WSHSY, CDR2 SAAADI, per germline.